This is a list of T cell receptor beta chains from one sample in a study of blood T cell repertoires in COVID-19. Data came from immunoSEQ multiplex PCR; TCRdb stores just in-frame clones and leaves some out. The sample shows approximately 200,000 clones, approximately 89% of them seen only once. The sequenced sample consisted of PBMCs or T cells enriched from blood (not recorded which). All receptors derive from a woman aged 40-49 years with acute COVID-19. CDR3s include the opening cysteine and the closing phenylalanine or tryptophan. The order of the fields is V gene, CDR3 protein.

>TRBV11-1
CASSLAFGGSSYEQYF
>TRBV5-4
CASSLEGRGRETQYF
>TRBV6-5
CASSSSVGHEQYF
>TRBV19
CASGETTDRYQETQYF
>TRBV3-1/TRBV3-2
CASSQRGSLGANVLTF
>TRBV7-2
CASSISSGGAYEQFF
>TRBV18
CASSPGTGDQPQHF
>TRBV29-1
CSVLPFSYNEQFF
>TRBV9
CASSLQGLNYGYTF
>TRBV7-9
CASSSGDPRDQPQHF
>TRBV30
CAWSVTPQGHEQFF
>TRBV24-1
CATSDGQINQPQHF
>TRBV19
CASSLDRVVGELFF
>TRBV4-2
CASSQNGLGSTDTQYF
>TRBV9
CASTAQGDGTEAFF
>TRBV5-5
CASSLERDRLSPLHF
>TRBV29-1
CSVGGGSGNQPQHF
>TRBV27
CASSLTGGASVIRTDTQYF
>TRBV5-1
CASSLGHNSGANVLTF
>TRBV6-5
CASSYDSLNYGYTF
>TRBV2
CASGDRGNTEAFF
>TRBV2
CASSPPGTGASPSYGYTF
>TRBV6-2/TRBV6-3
CASSYALAVRDEQFF
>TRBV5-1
CASSRTSTPYNEQFF
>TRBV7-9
CASSLGGGLSYEQYF
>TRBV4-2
CASSQNPRTGFDNQPQHF
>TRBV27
CASSSPRGTGSEQFF
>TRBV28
CASSDTGTGGSDTQYF
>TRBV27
CASSKGTSGRVSYNEQFF
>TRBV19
CASSIPGLPLEQYF
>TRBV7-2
CASSLGIAGVYLGTQYF
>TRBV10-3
CAISEYSRMALKTQYF
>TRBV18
CASSQQEDTQYF
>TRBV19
CASSIRGLAGVMNNEQFF
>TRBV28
CASSSRQGVHIQYF
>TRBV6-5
CASSATGEGNQPQHF
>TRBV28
CASSSPRDSYYSNQPQHF
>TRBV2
CASGLAGGNEQYF
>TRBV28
CASSLSGSSYNEQFF
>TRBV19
CASSVQQGVNEKLFF
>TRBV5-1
CASSLATGYEKLFF